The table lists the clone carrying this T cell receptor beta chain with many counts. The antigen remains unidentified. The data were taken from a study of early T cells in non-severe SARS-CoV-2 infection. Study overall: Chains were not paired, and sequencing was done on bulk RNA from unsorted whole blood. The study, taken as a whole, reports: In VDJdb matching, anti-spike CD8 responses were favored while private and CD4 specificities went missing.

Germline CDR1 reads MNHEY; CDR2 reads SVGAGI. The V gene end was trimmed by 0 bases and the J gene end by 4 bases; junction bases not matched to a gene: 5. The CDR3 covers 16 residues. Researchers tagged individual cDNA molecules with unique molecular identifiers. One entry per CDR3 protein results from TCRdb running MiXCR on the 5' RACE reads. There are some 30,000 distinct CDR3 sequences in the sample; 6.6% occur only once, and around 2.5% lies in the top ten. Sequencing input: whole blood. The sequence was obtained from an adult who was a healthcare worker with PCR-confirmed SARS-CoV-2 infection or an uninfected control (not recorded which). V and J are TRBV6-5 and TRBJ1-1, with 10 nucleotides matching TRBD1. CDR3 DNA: TGTGCCAGCAGTTACTCCTCCGGGACAGGGGTCACTGAAGCTTTCTTT. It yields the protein CASSYSSGTGVTEAFF.